In its sample, the clone carrying this T cell receptor (beta chain) was seen once. Antigen unknown. TCRdb's table, derived via immunoSEQ multiplex PCR, lists solely in-frame clones and lacks some. In the table there are 70,000 or so clones, approximately 87% of which are singletons. These data originate in a study of graft-versus-host responses after intestinal transplantation. The sequences come from unstimulated CD4+ T cells sorted from spleen or lymph node cells, collected before transplant. The source is a human donor who was the organ donor for an intestinal transplant.

The CDR3 loop is CASSRQAGYNEQFF. CDR3 DNA sequence: TGTGCCAGCAGCCGGCAGGCAGGATACAATGAGCAGTTCTTC. The chain is built from TRBV28 and TRBJ2-1; D remains unclear. With 6 bases removed from V and 4 bases from J, the gap between germline ends came to 13 bases. The germline V gene has CDR1 MDHEN and CDR2 SYDVKM. The CDR3 has 14 amino acids.